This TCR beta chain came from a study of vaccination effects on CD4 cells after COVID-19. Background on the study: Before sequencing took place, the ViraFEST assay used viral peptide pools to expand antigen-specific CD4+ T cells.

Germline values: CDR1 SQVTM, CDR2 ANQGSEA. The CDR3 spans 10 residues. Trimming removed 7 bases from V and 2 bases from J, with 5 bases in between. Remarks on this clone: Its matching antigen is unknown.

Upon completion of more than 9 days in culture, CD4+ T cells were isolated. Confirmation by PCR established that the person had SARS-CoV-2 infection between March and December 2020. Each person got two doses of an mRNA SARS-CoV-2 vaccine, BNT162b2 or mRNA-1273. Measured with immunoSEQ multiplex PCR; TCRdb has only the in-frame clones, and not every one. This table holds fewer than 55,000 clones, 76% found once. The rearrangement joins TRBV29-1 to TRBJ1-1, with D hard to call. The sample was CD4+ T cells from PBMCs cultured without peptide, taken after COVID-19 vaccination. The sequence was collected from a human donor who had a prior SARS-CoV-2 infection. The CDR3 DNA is TGCAGCGCCCAAAACACTGAAGCTTTCTTT. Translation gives CSAQNTEAFF.